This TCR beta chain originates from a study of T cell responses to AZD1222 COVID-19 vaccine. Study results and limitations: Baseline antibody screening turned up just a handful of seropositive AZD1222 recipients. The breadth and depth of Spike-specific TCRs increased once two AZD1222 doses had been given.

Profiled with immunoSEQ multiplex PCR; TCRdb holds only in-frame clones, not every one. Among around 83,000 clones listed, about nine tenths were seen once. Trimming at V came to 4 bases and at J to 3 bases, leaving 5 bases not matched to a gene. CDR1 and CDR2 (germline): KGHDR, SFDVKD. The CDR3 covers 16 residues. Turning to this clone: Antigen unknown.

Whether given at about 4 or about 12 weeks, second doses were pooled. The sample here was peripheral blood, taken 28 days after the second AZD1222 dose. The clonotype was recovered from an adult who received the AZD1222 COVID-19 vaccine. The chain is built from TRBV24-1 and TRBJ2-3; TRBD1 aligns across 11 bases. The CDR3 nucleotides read TGTGCCACCAGTGAAGACGGACAGGGGGCAACAGATACGCAGTATTTT. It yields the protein CATSEDGQGATDTQYF.